This entry lists 20 T cell receptor beta chains sequenced from one sample in a study of CD4 T cell repertoires in COVID-19. Produced via immunoSEQ multiplex PCR; TCRdb's table is partial and in-frame only. The data show about 75,000 clones, about four fifths seen once. The specimen comprised CD4+ T cells from peripheral blood, sampled after recovery from COVID-19. These receptors were collected from a human donor who had COVID-19.

The J gene is TRBJ1-1, the V gene TRBV6-5, with D unclear. V was pared by 4 bases and J by 4 bases, with 10 bases between. Germline CDR1 is MNHEY and CDR2 is SVGAGI. The CDR3 consists of 13 residues. The CDR3 protein is CASSSSRSTEAFF. CDR3 coding DNA: TGTGCCAGCAGTTCCTCTAGGTCCACTGAAGCTTTCTTT.

The V gene is TRBV19, the J gene TRBJ2-1, with D perhaps matching TRBD1 (7 bases). V was shortened by 9 bases and J by 4 bases, with 19 bases between the two germline ends. Germline CDR1 and CDR2: LNHDA and SQIVND (reference sequence). The CDR3 loop spans 15 amino acids. The CDR3 DNA sequence: TGTGCCAGCCGCGGGGAAGGGGGCGGTTACAATGAGCAGTTCTTC. It translates to CASRGEGGGYNEQFF.

This clone was observed a handful of times. The V and J genes are TRBV11-2 and TRBJ1-1, with 8 bases lining up with TRBD1. Trimming cost V 5 bases and J 7 bases; bases outside gene matches: 3. This CDR3 has 12 amino acids. Per the germline V gene, CDR1 is SGHAT and CDR2 is FQNNGV. This CDR3 reads CASSRDRGEAFF. Here the CDR3 DNA reads TGTGCCAGCAGCCGAGACAGGGGTGAAGCTTTCTTT.

The chain uses TRBV11-2 and TRBJ2-1, with D possibly TRBD2 on 5 matching bases. The CDR3 extends over 15 amino acids. From germline, CDR1 is SGHAT and CDR2 FQNNGV. With 5 bases removed from V and 0 bases from J, the gap between germline ends came to 11 bases. The chain's CDR3 is CASSLVAHSYNEQFF. The CDR3 nucleotides read TGTGCCAGCAGCCTGGTAGCGCACTCCTACAATGAGCAGTTCTTC.

The J gene is TRBJ1-2, the V gene TRBV7-9; 7 nucleotides line up with TRBD1. This CDR3 comprises 15 residues. The trim removed 0 bases at V and 4 bases at J, leaving 5 bases unmatched. CDR1 SEHNR and CDR2 FQNEAQ come from the germline V gene (reference sequence). CDR3: CASSLAGGEGYGYTF. CDR3 coding DNA: TGTGCCAGCAGCTTAGCAGGGGGCGAGGGCTATGGCTACACCTTC. Complete variable domain (other parts from reference TRBV7-9 and TRBJ1-2): DTGVSQNPRHKITKRGQNVTFRCDPISEHNRLYWYRQTLGQGPEFLTYFQNEAQLEKSRLLSDRFSAERPKGSFSTLEIQRTEQGDSAMYLCASSLAGGEGYGYTFGSGTRLTVV.

This clone was detected only once. The V and J genes are TRBV28 and TRBJ2-5, with 7 bases that match TRBD2. V lost 7 bases and J lost 4; bases outside the gene matches: 9. The CDR3 contains 14 residues. CDR1 MDHEN and CDR2 SYDVKM come from the germline V gene. The CDR3 spells CASTRAWGGETQYF. In nucleotides, the CDR3 is TGTGCCAGCACCAGGGCGTGGGGGGGAGAGACCCAGTACTTC. Together with reference TRBV28 and TRBJ2-5, the CDR3 gives the full variable domain: DVKVTQSSRYLVKRTGEKVFLECVQDMDHENMFWYRQDPGLGLRLIYFSYDVKMKEKGDIPEGYSVSREKKERFSLILESASTNQTSMYLCASTRAWGGETQYFGPGTRLLVL.

The chain couples TRBV2 to TRBJ2-7; 16 positions agree with TRBD2. The CDR3 is 15 amino acids. J lost 7 bases, V lost 7 bases, and 7 bases had no gene match. Per the germline V gene, CDR1 is SNHLY and CDR2 is FYNNEI. This CDR3 is CASKSGLAGGREQYF. DNA of the CDR3: TGTGCCAGCAAATCGGGACTAGCGGGAGGGCGAGAGCAGTACTTC.

Only a few counts were recorded for this clone. The chain employs TRBV12-1 and TRBJ1-5. TRBV12-1 is a recognized pseudogene. The CDR3 is 12 residues long. CDR3 region: CASSPTFQPQHF. Here the CDR3 DNA reads TGTGCCAGCAGCCCGACTTTTCAGCCCCAGCATTTT.

The gene calls are TRBV9 and TRBJ2-1; no reliable D call. This CDR3 spans 15 amino acids. The V end was cut by 0 bases, the J end by 8 bases, with 15 bases between. Per the germline V gene, CDR1 is SGDLS and CDR2 is YYNGEE. CDR3 protein: CASSVALTPGHEQFF. As DNA, the CDR3 is TGTGCCAGCAGCGTAGCCCTAACCCCAGGCCATGAGCAGTTCTTC.

This chain uses TRBV28 with TRBJ2-4, with D perhaps TRBD1 (6 bases). Trimming took 2 bases from V and 2 from J, leaving 10 bases between them. Germline assignment: CDR1 MDHEN and CDR2 SYDVKM. The CDR3 contains 15 residues. CDR3 protein: CASSLPTGPKNIQYF. The CDR3 DNA reads TGTGCCAGCAGTTTACCCACAGGGCCCAAAAACATTCAGTACTTC.

The chain has TRBV19 and TRBJ2-4, with D perhaps TRBD1 or TRBD2 (6 bases each). Per germline, CDR1 LNHDA and CDR2 SQIVND (reference sequence). Trimming removed 8 bases at V and 3 bases at J, with 14 bases between. The CDR3 consists of 14 residues. In DNA, the CDR3 is TGTGCCAGTCAAGAACAGGGAGGCAAAAACATTCAGTACTTC. Its protein product is CASQEQGGKNIQYF.

There are a few counts of this clone. The chain has TRBV7-7 and TRBJ2-1, with D perhaps matching TRBD2 (6 bases). Germline V gene data show CDR1 as SSHAT and CDR2 as FNYEAQ (reference sequence). Trimming took off 5 bases at V and 5 bases at J, with 16 bases between the two ends. This CDR3 has 15 amino acids. The CDR3 DNA reads TGTGCCAGCAGCCCCCGACTAGACAAAAACAATGAGCAGTTCTTC. This codes for CASSPRLDKNNEQFF.

The CDR3 DNA reads as TGTGCCAGCAGCTTACGTCTAGGAAACACCGGGGAGCTGTTTTTT. Residues: CASSLRLGNTGELFF. The chain links TRBV7-2 to TRBJ2-2, with D unclear. This CDR3 is 15 amino acids long. Per germline, CDR1 SGHTA and CDR2 FQGNSA. Trimming took 2 bases from V and 2 from J, leaving 9 bases between them.

The CDR3 nucleotides are TGTGCCAGCAGCTTAGACAGGGTGGGAATCACAGATACGCAGTATTTT. This codes for CASSLDRVGITDTQYF. This chain connects TRBV7-9 to TRBJ2-3, with TRBD1 as a possible D gene (6 bases). Germline loops: CDR1 SEHNR, CDR2 FQNEAQ (reference sequence). The CDR3 totals 16 residues. V was cut by 1 base and J by 2 bases, with 13 bases left in between.

This clone was found a few times. This chain joins TRBV5-1 and TRBJ2-3; D gene unclear. Germline V gives CDR1 SGHRS, CDR2 YFSETQ. The germline V and J ends were trimmed by 0 bases and 8 bases, with 10 bases remaining between them. This CDR3 contains 13 residues. The DNA for the CDR3 is TGCGCCAGCAGCTTGGCGGGCCTCAGTACGCAGTATTTT. Translation gives CASSLAGLSTQYF.

CDR3 protein: CASSIGQGATGELFF. For the CDR3, the DNA is TGTGCCAGTAGTATTGGACAGGGAGCCACCGGGGAGCTGTTTTTT. This sequence joins TRBV19 and TRBJ2-2; TRBD1 aligns across 8 bases. Germline V gene lookup returns CDR1 LNHDA and CDR2 SQIVND (reference sequence). The length of the CDR3 is 15 residues. Trimming at V came to 3 bases and at J to 4 bases, leaving 4 bases not matched to a gene.

This sequence joins TRBV6-5 and TRBJ2-2, with D tentatively TRBD1 or TRBD2 (5 bases each). This CDR3 spans 15 amino acids. V lost 7 bases and J 3 bases, leaving 15 bases between the germline ends. Looked up from germline, CDR1 is MNHEY and CDR2 is SVGAGI. The CDR3 DNA reads as TGTGCCAGCAACATGGACGGGACCGACACCGGGGAGCTGTTTTTT. Translation gives CASNMDGTDTGELFF.

CDR3 bases: TGCGCCAGCAGTCACCATACACTTCGGGTAGAGACCCAGTACTTC. Amino acids: CASSHHTLRVETQYF. The chain has TRBV10-1 and TRBJ2-5; D unresolved. Germline CDR1 is WNHNN and CDR2 is SYGVQD (reference sequence). CDR3 length equals 15 residues. The V and J ends lost 5 bases and 4 bases respectively, with 17 bases between them.

This clone was observed a few times. The V and J genes are TRBV6-6 and TRBJ1-2; TRBD1 might be the D (6 bases). V lost 4 bases to trimming and J lost 3 bases, with 6 bases between them. This CDR3 contains 12 residues. Germline loops: CDR1 MNHNY, CDR2 SVGAGI (reference sequence). This CDR3 is CASSSGDYGYTF. CDR3 nucleotides: TGTGCCAGCAGTTCAGGGGACTATGGCTACACCTTC.

This chain joins TRBV6-2 or TRBV6-3 and TRBJ1-2; D possibly corresponds to TRBD1 (6 bases). V was clipped by 4 bases and J by 4 bases, with 19 bases between them. Germline V gives CDR1 MNHEY, CDR2 SVGEGT. CDR3 size: 16 residues. In nucleotides, the CDR3 is TGTGCCAGCAGTTCGGGCGGACAGACCGCTACCTATGGCTACACCTTC. It encodes CASSSGGQTATYGYTF.